Each of the 9 T cell receptor beta chains below was sequenced from the same sample in a study of blood T cell repertoires in COVID-19. Sequencing was performed with immunoSEQ multiplex PCR; in TCRdb, only in-frame clones are kept and a portion is missing. Altogether some 350,000 clones are present, around nine tenths being singletons, with the ten largest covering about 2.9%. Sequenced sample: peripheral blood. The source is a human donor in a cohort sampled during active COVID-19.

This clone was recorded once. The chain combines TRBV30 with TRBJ2-7; D gene uncertain. The V gene's germline CDR1 is GTSNPN and CDR2 SVGIG (reference sequence). CDR3 length: 11 amino acids. V dropped 3 bases and J dropped 6 bases, with 9 bases sitting between them. The CDR3 protein is CAWRASGEQYF. For the CDR3, the DNA is TGTGCCTGGAGGGCCTCGGGCGAGCAGTACTTC.

V and J are TRBV5-1 and TRBJ1-2; no clear D. V dropped 0 bases and J dropped 0 bases, with 12 bases sitting between them. This CDR3 comprises 16 residues. Germline V gives CDR1 SGHRS, CDR2 YFSETQ. CDR3 in DNA: TGCGCCAGCAGCTTGGTTTCCGGGAGAGCTAACTATGGCTACACCTTC. Its translation is CASSLVSGRANYGYTF.

The V gene is TRBV2, the J gene TRBJ2-5; 9 nucleotides align to TRBD2. V lost 6 bases and J lost 5; bases outside the gene matches: 7. CDR1 is SNHLY, CDR2 FYNNEI, per germline. The CDR3 has 14 residues. As DNA, the CDR3 is TGTGCCAGCAGATGGACTAGCGATCTGGAGACCCAGTACTTC. It codes for CASRWTSDLETQYF.

The V call is TRBV7-2, the J call TRBJ2-7; possible D gene TRBD2, 5 bases. V was cut by 1 base and J by 2 bases, with 12 bases left in between. The CDR3 runs 15 residues. Germline lookup yields CDR1 SGHTA and CDR2 FQGNSA. The CDR3 DNA follows: TGTGCCAGCAGCTTAGACGGCGGGCTCGCCTACGAGCAGTACTTC. Translation: CASSLDGGLAYEQYF. Full variable domain (remainder filled in from reference TRBV7-2 and TRBJ2-7): GAGVSQSPSNKVTEKGKDVELRCDPISGHTALYWYRQSLGQGLEFLIYFQGNSAPDKSGLPSDRFSAERTGGSVSTLTIQRTQQEDSAVYLCASSLDGGLAYEQYFGPGTRLTVT.

This clone was detected once. The V call is TRBV11-3, the J call TRBJ2-1, with D possibly TRBD1 on 5 matching bases. CDR1 SGHNT and CDR2 YENEEA come from the germline V gene. Trimming took 5 bases from V and 12 from J, leaving 17 bases between them. This CDR3 has 13 residues. The CDR3 region is CASSTSPRTGQFF. In DNA, the CDR3 is TGTGCCAGCAGCACATCCCCCCGAACAGGGCAGTTCTTC.

In this sample, this clone turned up a few times. The genes are TRBV7-9 and TRBJ2-7; D not certain. The germline gives CDR1 SEHNR, CDR2 FQNEAQ (reference sequence). Trimming cost V 2 bases and J 6 bases, with 5 bases left between them. The CDR3 length is 11 residues. The chain's CDR3 is CASSLISEQYF. The CDR3 DNA follows: TGTGCCAGCAGCTTAATATCCGAGCAGTACTTC.

The genes are TRBV5-6 and TRBJ2-3, with D unclear. CDR3 length: 14 residues. The germline gives CDR1 SGHDT, CDR2 YYEEEE. V was clipped by 4 bases and J by 3 bases, with 12 bases between them. Here the CDR3 DNA reads TGTGCCAGCAGCCACCACTTTGATACAGATACGCAGTATTTT. Its protein product is CASSHHFDTDTQYF.

The chain uses TRBV5-1 and TRBJ2-1; 12 bases match TRBD2. Germline V gene sequence: CDR1 SGHRS, CDR2 YFSETQ. This CDR3 has 18 residues. V lost 2 bases, J lost 8 bases, and 14 bases stayed unmatched. The CDR3: CASSFATSGGPAGDEQFF. CDR3 nucleotides: TGCGCCAGCAGCTTCGCGACTAGCGGGGGACCAGCAGGGGATGAGCAGTTCTTC.

The rearrangement uses TRBV5-4 and TRBJ2-7; D possibly corresponds to TRBD2 (6 bases). The CDR3 is made up of 16 amino acids. From germline, CDR1 is SGHNT and CDR2 YYREEE (reference sequence). V was cut by 4 bases and J by 2 bases, with 19 bases left in between. The CDR3 region is CASSRPGQGGTYEQYF. For the CDR3, the DNA is TGTGCCAGCAGCCGCCCCGGGCAGGGAGGCACCTACGAGCAGTACTTC.